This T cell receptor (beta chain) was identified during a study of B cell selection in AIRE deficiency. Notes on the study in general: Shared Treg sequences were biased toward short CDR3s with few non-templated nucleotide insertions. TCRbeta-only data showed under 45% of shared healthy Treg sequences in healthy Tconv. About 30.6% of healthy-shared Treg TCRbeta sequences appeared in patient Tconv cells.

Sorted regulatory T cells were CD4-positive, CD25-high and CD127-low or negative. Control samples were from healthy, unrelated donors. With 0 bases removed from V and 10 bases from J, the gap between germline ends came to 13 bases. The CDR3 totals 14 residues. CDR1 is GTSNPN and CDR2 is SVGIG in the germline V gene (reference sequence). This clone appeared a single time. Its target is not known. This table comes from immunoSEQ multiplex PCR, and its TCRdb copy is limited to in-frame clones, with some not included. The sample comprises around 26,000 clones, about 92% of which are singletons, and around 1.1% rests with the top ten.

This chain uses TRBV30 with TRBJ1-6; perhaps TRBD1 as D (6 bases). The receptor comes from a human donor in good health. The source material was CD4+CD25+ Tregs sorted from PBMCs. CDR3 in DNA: TGTGCCTGGAGTGTACTGGGGGGCAGGTCACCCCTCCACTTT. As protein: CAWSVLGGRSPLHF.